The rows below give T cell receptor beta chains drawn from one sample of a study of T cells in Graves' hyperthyroidism and ophthalmopathy. MiXCR, applied by TCRdb to the multiplex PCR reads, yields one record per CDR3 protein. The table records roughly 420,000 distinct CDR3 sequences, 15% to 17% of them present only once. The sample taken for sequencing was blood. These receptors were collected from a woman younger than 30 with Graves' hyperthyroidism. Both conserved end residues are part of each CDR3. The order of the fields is clone size, D gene, J gene, V gene, CDR3 protein, CDR3 DNA. A D gene is named only where the DNA matches it firmly. Part of the rows lack a size; the others show once, few, many or a class for expanded clones.

-,-,TRBJ2-1,TRBV11-3,CASSLGLYEQFF,TGTGCCAGCAGCTTAGGACTATATGAGCAGTTCTTC
many,TRBD1,TRBJ2-7,TRBV20-1,CSARPRDRGREQYF,TGCAGTGCTAGACCCCGGGACAGGGGGAGAGAGCAGTACTTC
-,-,TRBJ1-4,TRBV20-1,CSVRVRGMATNEKLFF,TGCAGTGTTAGAGTGCGGGGGATGGCAACTAATGAAAAACTGTTTTTT
-,-,TRBJ1-2,TRBV19,CASSSRTALHGYGYTF,TGTGCCAGTAGTTCCCGGACAGCACTGCATGGCTATGGCTACACCTTC
-,TRBD1,TRBJ2-2,TRBV10-3,CAINRQGYLDTGELFF,TGTGCCATCAATCGACAGGGGTATTTGGACACCGGGGAGCTGTTTTTT
few,-,TRBJ1-6,TRBV6-1,CASVGGGITYNSPLHF,TGTGCCAGCGTGGGGGGGGGCATCACCTATAATTCACCCCTCCACTTT
many,TRBD2,TRBJ2-3,TRBV7-9,CASSPAPPREGPDTQYF,TGTGCCAGCAGCCCCGCCCCCCCCCGGGAGGGTCCAGATACGCAGTATTTT
many,-,TRBJ2-7,TRBV12-3/TRBV12-4,CASSEGGWGHYEQYF,TGTGCCAGCAGTGAAGGGGGTTGGGGCCACTACGAGCAGTACTTC
many,-,TRBJ1-5,TRBV12-3/TRBV12-4,CASSLSVATDSNQPQHF,TGTGCCAGCAGTTTAAGCGTCGCTACAGATAGCAATCAGCCCCAGCATTTT
many,-,TRBJ2-2,TRBV6-1,CASSDRDTGELFF,TGTGCCAGCAGTGACAGGGACACCGGGGAGCTGTTTTTT
many,TRBD1,TRBJ1-1,TRBV12-3/TRBV12-4,CASSFGTGPSPSPYGTEAFF,TGTGCCAGCAGTTTTGGGACAGGCCCCTCTCCATCCCCTTACGGCACTGAAGCTTTCTTT
many,TRBD1,TRBJ2-5,TRBV12-3/TRBV12-4,CASSFGGQGRETQYF,TGTGCCAGCAGTTTTGGGGGACAGGGAAGAGAGACCCAGTACTTC
few,-,TRBJ1-2,TRBV19,CASSWQGRVGYGYTF,TGTGCCAGTAGTTGGCAGGGGCGCGTCGGCTATGGCTACACCTTC
many,-,TRBJ2-7,TRBV5-6,CASSPVQSRYEQYF,TGTGCCAGCAGCCCTGTCCAGTCACGCTACGAGCAGTACTTC
many,-,TRBJ2-7,TRBV3-1,CASSQDLVGSEQYF,TGTGCCAGCAGCCAAGATCTGGTGGGGAGCGAGCAGTACTTC
few,-,TRBJ1-6,TRBV7-3,CASSLGVYANSPLHF,TGTGCCAGCAGCTTAGGGGTGTACGCTAATTCACCCCTCCACTTT
-,TRBD1,TRBJ1-2,TRBV28,CAISPGTGYSYGYTF,TGTGCCATAAGCCCCGGGACAGGGTATTCCTATGGCTACACCTTC
-,TRBD1,TRBJ2-5,TRBV12-3/TRBV12-4,CASSLAGTGFHF,TGTGCCAGCAGTTTAGCCGGGACAGGCTTCCACTTC
many,-,TRBJ1-6,TRBV14,CASSQGLYNSPLHF,TGTGCCAGCAGCCAAGGCCTTTATAATTCACCCCTCCACTTT
many,-,TRBJ2-6,TRBV7-9,CASSLAVSGANVLTF,TGTGCCAGCAGCTTAGCTGTCTCTGGGGCCAACGTCCTGACTTTC
many,TRBD2,TRBJ2-1,TRBV30,CAWSVGTSGGNYNEQFF,TGTGCCTGGAGTGTTGGGACTAGCGGGGGAAACTACAATGAGCAGTTCTTC
many,-,TRBJ2-3,TRBV29-1,CSVEDGGRGLADTQYF,TGCAGCGTTGAAGATGGGGGAAGGGGGTTGGCAGATACGCAGTATTTT
many,-,TRBJ1-3,TRBV6-1,CASREGLLLSGNTIYF,TGTGCCAGCAGGGAGGGACTCCTCCTCTCTGGAAACACCATATATTTT
many,-,TRBJ1-2,TRBV12-3/TRBV12-4,CASSFGERLYKGYTF,TGTGCCAGCAGTTTCGGAGAGCGTCTGTATAAAGGCTACACCTTC
many,-,TRBJ2-1,TRBV18,CASSYAGSNEQFF,TGTGCCAGCTCATATGCGGGCAGTAATGAGCAGTTCTTC
many,TRBD1,TRBJ1-2,TRBV20-1,CSARQPDRINGYTF,TGCAGTGCTCGACAACCGGACAGGATTAATGGCTACACCTTC
many,-,TRBJ1-1,TRBV27,CASSTGNTEAFF,TGTGCCAGCAGTACGGGGAACACTGAAGCTTTCTTT
many,TRBD2,TRBJ2-7,TRBV6-1,CASSWGSGGYEQYF,TGTGCCAGCAGTTGGGGTAGCGGGGGCTACGAGCAGTACTTC
many,TRBD1,TRBJ2-2,TRBV6-6,CASSYRGRPAWELFF,TGTGCCAGCAGTTACAGGGGGCGACCGGCTTGGGAGCTGTTTTTT
many,-,TRBJ2-1,TRBV7-3,CASSWGGPNEQFF,TGTGCCAGCAGCTGGGGGGGCCCCAATGAGCAGTTCTTC
many,-,TRBJ2-5,TRBV6-1,CASSLNGGQETQYF,TGTGCCAGCAGCCTGAATGGGGGTCAAGAGACCCAGTACTTC
many,TRBD2,TRBJ2-1,TRBV12-3/TRBV12-4,CASSLAGGPVSGQFF,TGTGCCAGCAGTTTAGCGGGAGGGCCAGTCTCAGGGCAGTTCTTC
many,-,TRBJ2-7,TRBV19,CASSVRDSYEQYF,TGTGCCAGTAGTGTGAGGGACTCCTACGAGCAGTACTTC